The entry that follows covers one TCR beta chain sequence. Its antigen is still unknown. The CDR3 runs 14 residues. Germline V lookup: CDR1 SNHLY, CDR2 FYNNEI. V lost 6 bases and J 10 bases, leaving 18 bases between the germline ends. Sorting from PBMCs produced CD4+ and CD8+ T cells. The entry originates in a study of CD8+ T cells in alopecia areata. Study-level findings and limits: It was lesional scalp, especially alopecia totalis/universalis, that showed higher clonality than normal scalp. Against the mouse data, patients shared TCRs less clearly, possibly for HLA reasons. The study also sequences resident alphabeta T cells of normal skin in scalp samples.

TCR sequencing used cDNA made by reverse transcription of extracted RNA. This table comes from immunoSEQ multiplex PCR, and its TCRdb copy is limited to in-frame clones, with some not included. The sample carries some 110,000 clones, 55% to 70% recorded once. This rearrangement joins TRBV2 to TRBJ1-4; no firm D call. Sequencing used CD4+ T cells sorted from blood. The sequence was collected from a human donor in good health. CDR3 region: CASSPEKAVGKLFF. The DNA of the CDR3 is TGTGCCAGCAGCCCTGAGAAAGCCGTCGGAAAACTGTTTTTT.